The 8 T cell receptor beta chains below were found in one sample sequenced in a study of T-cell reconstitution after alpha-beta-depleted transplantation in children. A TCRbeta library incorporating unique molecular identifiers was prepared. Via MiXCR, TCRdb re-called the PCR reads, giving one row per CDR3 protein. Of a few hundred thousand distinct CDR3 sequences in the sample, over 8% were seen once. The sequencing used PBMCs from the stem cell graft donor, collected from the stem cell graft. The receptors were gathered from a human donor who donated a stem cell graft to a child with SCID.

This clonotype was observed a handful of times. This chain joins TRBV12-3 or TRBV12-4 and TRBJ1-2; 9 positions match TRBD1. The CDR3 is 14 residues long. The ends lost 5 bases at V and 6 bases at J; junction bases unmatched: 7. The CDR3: CASSQQGAMNGYTF. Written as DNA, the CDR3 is TGTGCCAGCAGTCAACAGGGGGCTATGAATGGCTACACCTTC.

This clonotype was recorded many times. The CDR3 sequence: CASTLRQTNTEAFF. The CDR3 nucleotides are TGTGCCAGCACCCTCAGACAGACGAACACTGAAGCTTTCTTT. This chain links TRBV5-6 with TRBJ1-1; the D gene is possibly TRBD1 (5 bases). Germline CDR1 SGHDT, CDR2 YYEEEE. V lost 6 bases and J lost 1, with 13 bases in between. The CDR3 sequence is 14 residues long.

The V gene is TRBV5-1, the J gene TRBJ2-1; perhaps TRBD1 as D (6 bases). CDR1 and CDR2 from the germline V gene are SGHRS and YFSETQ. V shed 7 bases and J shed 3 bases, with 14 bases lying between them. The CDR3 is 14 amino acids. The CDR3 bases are TGCGCCAGCCGTAAGGACAGATACTACAATGAGCAGTTCTTC. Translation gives CASRKDRYYNEQFF.

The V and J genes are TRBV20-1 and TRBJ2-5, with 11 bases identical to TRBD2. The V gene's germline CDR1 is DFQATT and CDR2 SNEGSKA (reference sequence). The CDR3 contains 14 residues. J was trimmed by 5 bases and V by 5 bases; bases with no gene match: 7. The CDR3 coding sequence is TGCAGTGCTGGATTAGCGGGGGGGCTGGAGACCCAGTACTTC. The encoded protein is CSAGLAGGLETQYF.

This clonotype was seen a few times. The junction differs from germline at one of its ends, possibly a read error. The CDR3 DNA follows: TGTGCCAGCAGCGGGGGGACAGGGAACACTGAAGCTTCCTTT. Protein: CASSGGTGNTEASF. This rearrangement joins TRBV5-5 to TRBJ1-1; 9 nucleotides align to TRBD1. This CDR3 has 14 amino acids. The germline V gene encodes CDR1 SGHKS and CDR2 YYEKEE (reference sequence).

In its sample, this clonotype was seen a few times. In DNA form, the CDR3 reads TGTGCCAGCAGTTTATCAGAACAAAGGACCTTATACAATGAGCAGTTCTTC. Protein: CASSLSEQRTLYNEQFF. The rearrangement joins TRBV27 to TRBJ2-1; D gene ambiguous. V shed 0 bases and J shed 4 bases, with 16 bases lying between them. The CDR3 is 17 amino acids. CDR1 and CDR2 from the germline V gene are MNHEY and SMNVEV (reference sequence).

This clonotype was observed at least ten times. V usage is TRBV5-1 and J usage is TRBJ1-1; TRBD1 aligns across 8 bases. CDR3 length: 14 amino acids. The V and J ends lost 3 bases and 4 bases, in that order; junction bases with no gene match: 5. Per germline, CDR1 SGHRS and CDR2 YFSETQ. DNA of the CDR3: TGCGCCAGCAGCTACACAGGGGGGAGCACTGAAGCTTTCTTT. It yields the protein CASSYTGGSTEAFF. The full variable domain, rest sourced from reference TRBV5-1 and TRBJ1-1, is KAGVTQTPRYLIKTRGQQVTLSCSPISGHRSVSWYQQTPGQGLQFLFEYFSETQRNKGNFPGRFSGRQFSNSRSEMNVSTLELGDSALYLCASSYTGGSTEAFFGQGTRLTVV.

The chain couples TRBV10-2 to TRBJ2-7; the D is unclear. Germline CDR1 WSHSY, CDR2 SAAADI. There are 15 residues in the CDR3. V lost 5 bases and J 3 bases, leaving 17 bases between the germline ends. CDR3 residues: CASSPRTASHYEQYF. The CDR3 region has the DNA TGCGCCAGCAGTCCTCGAACCGCGTCTCACTACGAGCAGTACTTC.